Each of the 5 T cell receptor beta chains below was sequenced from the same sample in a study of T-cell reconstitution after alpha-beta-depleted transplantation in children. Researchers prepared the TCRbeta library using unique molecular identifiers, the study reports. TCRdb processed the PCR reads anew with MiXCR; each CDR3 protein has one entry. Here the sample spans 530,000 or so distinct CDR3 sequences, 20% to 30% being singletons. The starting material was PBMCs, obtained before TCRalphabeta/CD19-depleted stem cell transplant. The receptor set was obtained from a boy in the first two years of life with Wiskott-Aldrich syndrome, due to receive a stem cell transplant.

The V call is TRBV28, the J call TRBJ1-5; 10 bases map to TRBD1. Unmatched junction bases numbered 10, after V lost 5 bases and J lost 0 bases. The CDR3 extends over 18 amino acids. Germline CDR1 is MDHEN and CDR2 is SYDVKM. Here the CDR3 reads CASSPPGTGAHSNQPQHF. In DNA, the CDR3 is TGTGCCAGCAGTCCCCCAGGGACAGGGGCTCATAGCAATCAGCCCCAGCATTTT.

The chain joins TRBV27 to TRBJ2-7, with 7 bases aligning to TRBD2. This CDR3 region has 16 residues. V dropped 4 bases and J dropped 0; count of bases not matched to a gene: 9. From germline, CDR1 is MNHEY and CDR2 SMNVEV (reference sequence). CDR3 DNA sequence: TGTGCCAGCAGTTCCGAGCTAGCGGCGAGCTCCTACGAGCAGTACTTC. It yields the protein CASSSELAASSYEQYF.

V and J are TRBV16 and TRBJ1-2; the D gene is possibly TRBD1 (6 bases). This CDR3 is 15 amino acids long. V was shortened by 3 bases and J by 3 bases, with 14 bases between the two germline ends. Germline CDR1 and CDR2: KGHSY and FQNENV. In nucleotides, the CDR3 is TGTGCCAGCAGCCAGCCGACCACAGGGCACTATGGCTACACCTTC. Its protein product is CASSQPTTGHYGYTF. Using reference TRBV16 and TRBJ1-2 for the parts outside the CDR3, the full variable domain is GEEVAQTPKHLVRGEGQKAKLYCAPIKGHSYVFWYQQVLKNEFKFLISFQNENVFDETGMPKERFSAKCLPNSPCSLEIQATKLEDSAVYFCASSQPTTGHYGYTFGSGTRLTVV.

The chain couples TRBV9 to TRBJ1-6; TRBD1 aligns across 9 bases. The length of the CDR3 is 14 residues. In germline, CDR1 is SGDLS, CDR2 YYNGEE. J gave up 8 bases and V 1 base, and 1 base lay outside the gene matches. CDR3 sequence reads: CASSVRDRDSPLHF. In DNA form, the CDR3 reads TGTGCCAGCAGCGTAAGGGACAGGGATTCACCCCTCCACTTT.

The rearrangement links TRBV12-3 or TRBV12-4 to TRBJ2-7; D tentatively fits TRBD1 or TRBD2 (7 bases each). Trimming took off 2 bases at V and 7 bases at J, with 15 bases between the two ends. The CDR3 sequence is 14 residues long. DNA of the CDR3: TGTGCCAGCAGTTTAACTAGACAGGGAGGGGAGCAGTACTTC. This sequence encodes CASSLTRQGGEQYF.